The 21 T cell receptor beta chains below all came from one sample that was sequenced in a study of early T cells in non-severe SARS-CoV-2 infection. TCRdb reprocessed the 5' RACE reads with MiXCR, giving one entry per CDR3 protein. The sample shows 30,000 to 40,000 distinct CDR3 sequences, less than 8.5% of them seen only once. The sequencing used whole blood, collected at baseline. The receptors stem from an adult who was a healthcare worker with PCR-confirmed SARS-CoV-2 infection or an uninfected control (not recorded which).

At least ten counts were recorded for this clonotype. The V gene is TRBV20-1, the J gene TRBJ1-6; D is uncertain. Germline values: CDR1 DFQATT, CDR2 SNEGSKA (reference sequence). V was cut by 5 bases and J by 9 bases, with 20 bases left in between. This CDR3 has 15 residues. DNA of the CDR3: TGCAGTGCTTGGACGTCAGGCTCCCCGTTTTCACCCCTCCACTTT. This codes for CSAWTSGSPFSPLHF.

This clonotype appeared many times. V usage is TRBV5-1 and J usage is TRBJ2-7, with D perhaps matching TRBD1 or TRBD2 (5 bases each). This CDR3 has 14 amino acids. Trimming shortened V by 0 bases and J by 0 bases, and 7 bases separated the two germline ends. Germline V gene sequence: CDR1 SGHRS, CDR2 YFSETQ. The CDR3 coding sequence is TGCGCCAGCAGCTTGGTCGGGACCTCCTACGAGCAGTACTTC. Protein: CASSLVGTSYEQYF.

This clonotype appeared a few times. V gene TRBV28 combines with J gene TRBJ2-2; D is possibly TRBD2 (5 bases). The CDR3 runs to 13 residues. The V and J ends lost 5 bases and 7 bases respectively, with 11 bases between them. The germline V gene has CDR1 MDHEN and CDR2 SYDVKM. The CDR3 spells CASSLGLYGELFF. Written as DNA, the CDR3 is TGTGCCAGCAGTCTCGGACTGTACGGGGAGCTGTTTTTT.

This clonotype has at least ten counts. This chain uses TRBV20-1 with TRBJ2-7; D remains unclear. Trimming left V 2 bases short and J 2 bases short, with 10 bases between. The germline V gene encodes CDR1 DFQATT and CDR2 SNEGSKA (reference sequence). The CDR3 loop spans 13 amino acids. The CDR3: CSARTDVTYEQYV. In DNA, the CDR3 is TGCAGTGCTAGAACGGACGTTACCTACGAGCAGTACGTC.

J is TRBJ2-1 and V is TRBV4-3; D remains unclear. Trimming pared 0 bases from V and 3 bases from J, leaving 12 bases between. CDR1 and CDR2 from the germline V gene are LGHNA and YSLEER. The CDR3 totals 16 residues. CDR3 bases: TGCGCCAGCAGCCAAGAACAAGGAGCGTACTACAATGAGCAGTTCTTC. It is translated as CASSQEQGAYYNEQFF.

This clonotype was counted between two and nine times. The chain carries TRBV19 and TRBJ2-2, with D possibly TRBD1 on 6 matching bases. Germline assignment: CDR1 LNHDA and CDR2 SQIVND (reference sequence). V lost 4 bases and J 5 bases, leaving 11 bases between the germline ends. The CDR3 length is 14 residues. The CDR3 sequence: CASSRGHLTGELFF. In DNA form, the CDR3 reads TGTGCCAGTAGTAGGGGACATCTTACCGGGGAGCTGTTTTTT. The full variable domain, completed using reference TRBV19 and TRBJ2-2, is DGGITQSPKYLFRKEGQNVTLSCEQNLNHDAMYWYRQDPGQGLRLIYYSQIVNDFQKGDIAEGYSVSREKKESFPLTVTSAQKNPTAFYLCASSRGHLTGELFFGEGSRLTVL.

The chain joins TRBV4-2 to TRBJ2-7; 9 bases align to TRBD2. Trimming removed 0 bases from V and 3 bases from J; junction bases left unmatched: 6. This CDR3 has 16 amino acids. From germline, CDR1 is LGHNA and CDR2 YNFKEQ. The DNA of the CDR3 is TGTGCCAGCAGCCAAGATAAAGGTAGCGGGAGCTACGAGCAGTACTTC. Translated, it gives CASSQDKGSGSYEQYF.

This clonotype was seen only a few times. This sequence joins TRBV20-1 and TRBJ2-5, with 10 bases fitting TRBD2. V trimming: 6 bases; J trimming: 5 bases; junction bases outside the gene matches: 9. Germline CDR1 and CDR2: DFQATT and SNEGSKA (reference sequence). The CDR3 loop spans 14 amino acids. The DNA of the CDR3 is TGCAGTGCACCTTCTAGCGGGGGCAGGGAGACCCAGTACTTC. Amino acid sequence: CSAPSSGGRETQYF.

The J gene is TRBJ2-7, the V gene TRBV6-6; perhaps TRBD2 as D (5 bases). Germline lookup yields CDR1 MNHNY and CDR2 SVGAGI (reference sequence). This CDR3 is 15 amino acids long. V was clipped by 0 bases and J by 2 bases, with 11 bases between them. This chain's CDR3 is CASSYSSGSPYEQYV. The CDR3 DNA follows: TGTGCCAGCAGTTACTCGTCGGGGAGCCCCTACGAGCAGTACGTC.

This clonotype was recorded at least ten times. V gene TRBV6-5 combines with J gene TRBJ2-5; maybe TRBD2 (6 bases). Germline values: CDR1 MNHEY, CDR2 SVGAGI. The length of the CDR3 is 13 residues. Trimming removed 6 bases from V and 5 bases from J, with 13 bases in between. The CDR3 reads CASRGAGMETQYF. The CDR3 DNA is TGTGCCAGCAGGGGTGCGGGAATGGAGACCCAGTACTTC.

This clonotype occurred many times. CDR3 loop: CASGLDRLRGSPLHF. CDR3 sequence (DNA): TGTGCTAGTGGTTTGGATCGTTTAAGGGGTTCACCCCTCCACTTT. The chain has TRBV12-5 and TRBJ1-6; a possible D gene is TRBD1 (5 bases). The V gene's germline CDR1 is LGHNT and CDR2 FRNRAP. Between the trimmed V and J ends, which lost 1 base and 9 bases, there was a span of 13 bases. The CDR3 consists of 15 residues. Filled out from reference TRBV12-5 and TRBJ1-6, the complete variable domain reads DARVTQTPRHKVTEMGQEVTMRCQPILGHNTVFWYRQTMMQGLELLAYFRNRAPLDDSGMPKDRFSAEMPDATLATLKIQPSEPRDSAVYFCASGLDRLRGSPLHFGNGTRLTVT.

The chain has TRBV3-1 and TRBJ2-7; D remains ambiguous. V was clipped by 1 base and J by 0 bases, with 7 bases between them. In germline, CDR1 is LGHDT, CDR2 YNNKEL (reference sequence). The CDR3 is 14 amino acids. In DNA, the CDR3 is TGTGCCAGCAGCCAAGGGCCCCTCTCCTACGAGCAGTACTTC. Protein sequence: CASSQGPLSYEQYF.

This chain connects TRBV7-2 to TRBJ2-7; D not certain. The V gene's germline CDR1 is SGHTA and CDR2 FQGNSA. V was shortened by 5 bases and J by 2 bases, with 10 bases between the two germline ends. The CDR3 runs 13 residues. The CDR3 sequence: CASSPYIAYEQYF. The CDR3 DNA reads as TGTGCCAGCAGCCCCTACATAGCCTACGAGCAGTACTTC.

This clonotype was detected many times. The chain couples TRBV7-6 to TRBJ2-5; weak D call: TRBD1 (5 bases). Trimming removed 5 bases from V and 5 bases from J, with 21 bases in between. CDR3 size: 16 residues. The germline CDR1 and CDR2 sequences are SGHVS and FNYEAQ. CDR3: CASSHGQGGLGETQYF. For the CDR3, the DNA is TGTGCCAGCAGCCATGGTCAGGGTGGGCTCGGGGAGACCCAGTACTTC.

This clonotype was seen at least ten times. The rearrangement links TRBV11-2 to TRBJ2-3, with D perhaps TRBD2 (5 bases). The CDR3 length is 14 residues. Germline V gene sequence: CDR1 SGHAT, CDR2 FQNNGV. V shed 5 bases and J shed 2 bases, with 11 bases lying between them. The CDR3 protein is CASSPDWLTDTQYF. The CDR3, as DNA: TGTGCCAGCAGCCCGGACTGGCTCACAGATACGCAGTATTTT.

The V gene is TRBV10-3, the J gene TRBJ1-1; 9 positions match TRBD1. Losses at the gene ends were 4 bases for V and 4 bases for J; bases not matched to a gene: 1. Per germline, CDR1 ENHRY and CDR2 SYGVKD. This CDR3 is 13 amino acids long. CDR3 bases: TGTGCCATCAGTGGGGACAGGGCCACTGAAGCTTTCTTT. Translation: CAISGDRATEAFF.

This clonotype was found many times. The CDR3 spells CATRPPARASYEQYV. In DNA, the CDR3 is TGTGCCACCAGGCCCCCGGCCAGAGCATCCTACGAGCAGTACGTC. V usage is TRBV24-1 and J usage is TRBJ2-7; D is unclear. Trimming pared 7 bases from V and 1 base from J, leaving 16 bases between. Germline V gene sequence: CDR1 KGHDR, CDR2 SFDVKD. The CDR3 contains 15 residues.

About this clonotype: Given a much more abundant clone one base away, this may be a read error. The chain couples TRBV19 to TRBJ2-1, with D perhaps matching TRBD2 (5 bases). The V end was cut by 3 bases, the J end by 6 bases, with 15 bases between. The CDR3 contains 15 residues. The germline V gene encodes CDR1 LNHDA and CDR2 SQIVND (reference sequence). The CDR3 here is CASSILSRRLNEQFF. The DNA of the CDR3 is TGTGCCAGTAGTATTCTCAGCAGGAGGCTCAATGAGCAGTTCTTC.

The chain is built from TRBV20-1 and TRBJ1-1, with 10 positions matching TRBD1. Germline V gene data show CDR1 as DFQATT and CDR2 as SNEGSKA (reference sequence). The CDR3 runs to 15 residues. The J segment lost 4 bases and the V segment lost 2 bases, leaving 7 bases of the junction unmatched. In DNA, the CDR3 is TGCAGTGCTAGACCCGGGACAGGGGAAGGCACTGAAGCTTTCTTT. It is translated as CSARPGTGEGTEAFF.

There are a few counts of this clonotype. CDR3: CSANYPTGGKYYTF. In DNA, the CDR3 is TGCAGTGCTAACTACCCGACAGGGGGAAAATACTACACCTTC. The chain employs TRBV20-1 and TRBJ1-2; 9 nucleotides match TRBD1. Germline loops: CDR1 DFQATT, CDR2 SNEGSKA (reference sequence). V lost 4 bases and J lost 10; bases outside the gene matches: 13. This CDR3 has 14 amino acids.

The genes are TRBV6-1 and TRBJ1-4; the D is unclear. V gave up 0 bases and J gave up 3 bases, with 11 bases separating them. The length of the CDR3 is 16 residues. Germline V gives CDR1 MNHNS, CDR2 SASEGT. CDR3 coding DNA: TGTGCCAGCAGTGAAGCGCTAGGAGTGGCTAATGAAAAACTGTTTTTT. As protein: CASSEALGVANEKLFF.